The 2 T cell receptor beta chains below come from one sample, sequenced in a study of blood T cell repertoires in COVID-19 (dated by TCRdb to the early 2020s). Library preparation was by the immunoSEQ multiplex PCR assay. TCRdb re-hosts the immuneACCESS table, in-frame sequences only. Its copies lack some clones; in the studies checked, an unresolved V gene accounts for under half of them, and the cause for the rest is not known. A total of 300,000 or so clones appear in this sample, 80% to 95% of them only once. The ten largest clones take up around 2.2% of the sample. Material: peripheral blood. The receptors here all came from a woman in her 30s with COVID-19, enrolled during active disease.

The chain recombines TRBV6-6 with TRBJ2-2, with 7 bases aligning to TRBD2. V lost 6 bases, J lost 5 bases, and 9 bases stayed unmatched. The CDR3 spans 15 residues. Per germline, CDR1 MNHNY and CDR2 SVGAGI (reference sequence). Here the CDR3 DNA reads TGTGCCAGCAGCCGGACTAGAGATGGGACCGGGGAGCTGTTTTTT. Translating it yields CASSRTRDGTGELFF.

The rearrangement uses TRBV28 and TRBJ1-1; no clear D gene. The germline V gene encodes CDR1 MDHEN and CDR2 SYDVKM. The CDR3 covers 13 residues. V shed 6 bases and J shed 0 bases, with 8 bases lying between them. CDR3 sequence reads: CASSRDMNTEAFF. The CDR3 DNA reads TGTGCCAGCAGCCGCGACATGAACACTGAAGCTTTCTTT.